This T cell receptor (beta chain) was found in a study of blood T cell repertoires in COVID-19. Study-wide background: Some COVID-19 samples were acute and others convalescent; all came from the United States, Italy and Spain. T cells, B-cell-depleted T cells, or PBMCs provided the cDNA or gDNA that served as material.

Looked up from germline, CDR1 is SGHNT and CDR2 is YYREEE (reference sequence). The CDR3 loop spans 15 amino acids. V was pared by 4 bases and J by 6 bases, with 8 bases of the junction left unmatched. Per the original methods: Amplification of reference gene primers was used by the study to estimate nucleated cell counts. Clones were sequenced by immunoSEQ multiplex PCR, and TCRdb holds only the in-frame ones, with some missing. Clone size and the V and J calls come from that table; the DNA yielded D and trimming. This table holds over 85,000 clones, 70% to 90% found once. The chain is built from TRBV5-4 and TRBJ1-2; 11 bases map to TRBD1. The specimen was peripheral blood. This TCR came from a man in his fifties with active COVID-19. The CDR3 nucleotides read TGTGCCAGCAGCCTCCGGGACAGGGGGTACGATGGCTACACCTTC. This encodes CASSLRDRGYDGYTF.